The 12 T cell receptor beta chains given below trace back to one sample, sequenced in a study of T cells in Graves' hyperthyroidism and ophthalmopathy. Using RNA transcripts as the source, TCR beta CDR3 regions were amplified. The HTBI primer set served for first-round RT-PCR of the TCR CDR3. One entry per CDR3 protein results from TCRdb running MiXCR on the multiplex PCR reads. The data show roughly 720,000 distinct CDR3 sequences, with approximately 15% seen just once and around 16% held by the top ten. Sequencing input: blood. The receptors derive from a man aged 45 to 65 with Graves' hyperthyroidism.

The rearrangement uses TRBV5-8 and TRBJ2-7; TRBD2 aligns across 8 bases. The CDR3 runs to 13 residues. V lost 2 bases, J lost 9 bases, and 7 bases stayed unmatched. Germline CDR1 and CDR2: SGHTS and YDEGEE. CDR3 loop: CASSFSGGTGQYF. CDR3 DNA: TGTGCCAGCAGCTTCTCGGGGGGGACGGGGCAGTACTTC.

This clonotype was found many times. The CDR3 is CASFASGVHYGYTF. The CDR3, as DNA: TGTGCCAGTTTTGCCTCAGGGGTCCACTATGGCTACACCTTC. V usage is TRBV28 and J usage is TRBJ1-2, with D possibly being TRBD1 (6 bases). The CDR3 spans 14 residues. The germline V gene encodes CDR1 MDHEN and CDR2 SYDVKM. Trimming cost V 9 bases and J 3 bases, with 17 bases left between them.

This chain links TRBV11-3 with TRBJ2-5, with D possibly matching TRBD2 (6 bases). Germline CDR1 is SGHNT and CDR2 is YENEEA. V lost 5 bases to trimming and J lost 0 bases, with 13 bases between them. The CDR3 runs 15 residues. CDR3 sequence reads: CASSRGTLYQETQYF. The DNA for the CDR3 is TGTGCCAGCAGCCGCGGGACTTTGTACCAAGAGACCCAGTACTTC.

This clonotype was detected ten times or more. The chain recombines TRBV30 with TRBJ1-6, with a weak D call TRBD1 (6 bases). There are 16 residues in the CDR3. CDR1 and CDR2 from the germline V gene are GTSNPN and SVGIG (reference sequence). V was trimmed by 2 bases and J by 7 bases, leaving 18 bases between them. The CDR3 nucleotides read TGTGCCTGGAGTATCGACAGGCCGGGGCTCAATTCACCCCTCCACTTT. Translation: CAWSIDRPGLNSPLHF.

This chain joins TRBV10-2 and TRBJ2-7; unclear D gene. Per germline, CDR1 WSHSY and CDR2 SAAADI. The germline V and J ends were trimmed by 4 bases and 4 bases, with 14 bases remaining between them. The CDR3 length is 14 residues. CDR3 residues: CASSVVVGIYEQYF. The CDR3 region has the DNA TGCGCCAGCAGTGTAGTGGTGGGGATTTACGAGCAGTACTTC.

This clonotype was counted many times. V and J are TRBV2 and TRBJ2-2; D remains ambiguous. This CDR3 is built from 13 residues. Deletions cut 6 bases from V and 1 base from J, with 6 bases between. Germline values: CDR1 SNHLY, CDR2 FYNNEI. CDR3 residues: CASRNLNTGELFF. DNA for the CDR3: TGTGCCAGCAGGAATCTGAACACCGGGGAGCTGTTTTTT.

This clonotype was counted a single time. Being one base from a much bigger clone, this may be a read error. CDR3 sequence (DNA): TGTGCCGGCAGATATTCGTCAGGGTCAAATCAGCCCCAGCATTTT. It specifies CAGRYSSGSNQPQHF. The gene calls are TRBV27 and TRBJ1-5; D may be TRBD1 (5 bases). This CDR3 has 15 residues. Germline loops: CDR1 MNHEY, CDR2 SMNVEV (reference sequence).

This clonotype was counted ten times or more. The J gene is TRBJ1-3, the V gene TRBV12-3 or TRBV12-4, with D unresolved. The germline V and J ends were trimmed by 10 bases and 2 bases, with 12 bases remaining between them. The CDR3 is 13 residues long. The CDR3 DNA sequence: TGTGCCAACCTCGGCCAAGCTGGAAACACCATATATTTT. Translating it yields CANLGQAGNTIYF.

This clonotype has only a few counts. This chain links TRBV20-1 with TRBJ1-5; a possible D gene is TRBD1 (6 bases). This CDR3 is built from 15 residues. The germline gives CDR1 DFQATT, CDR2 SNEGSKA (reference sequence). V dropped 0 bases and J dropped 1 base, with 10 bases sitting between them. Here the CDR3 reads CSARDGTNSNQPQHF. CDR3 nucleotides: TGCAGTGCTAGAGATGGGACAAACAGCAATCAGCCCCAGCATTTT.

This clonotype was seen many times. J is TRBJ2-1 and V is TRBV18, with 13 bases matching TRBD2. Germline trimming cut 0 bases from V and 7 bases from J; bases unmatched to any gene: 9. The germline gives CDR1 KGHSH, CDR2 LQKENI. The CDR3 runs 18 residues. DNA for the CDR3: TGTGCCAGCTCACCACCAGGACTAGCGGGGGCGTCTCAGAATGAGCAGTTCTTC. This encodes CASSPPGLAGASQNEQFF. Combining the CDR3 with reference TRBV18 and TRBJ2-1 gives the whole variable domain NAGVMQNPRHLVRRRGQEARLRCSPMKGHSHVYWYRQLPEEGLKFMVYLQKENIIDESGMPKERFSAEFPKEGPSILRIQQVVRGDSAAYFCASSPPGLAGASQNEQFFGPGTRLTVL.

The sample holds many counts of this clonotype. Written as DNA, the CDR3 is TGTGCCACCAACATCCTAGCGGGAGATACGCAGTATTTT. This sequence encodes CATNILAGDTQYF. J is TRBJ2-3 and V is TRBV2; 8 bases fit TRBD2. The CDR3 extends over 13 amino acids. V was pared by 10 bases and J by 5 bases, with 8 bases of the junction left unmatched. Germline assignment: CDR1 SNHLY and CDR2 FYNNEI.

This clonotype was observed at least ten times. V and J are TRBV30 and TRBJ1-3; D not certain. The germline V gene encodes CDR1 GTSNPN and CDR2 SVGIG (reference sequence). Trimming stripped 1 base from V and 0 bases from J, with 13 bases between. CDR3 length equals 16 residues. CDR3 nucleotides: TGTGCCTGGAGTGGGGGTTCGAAGCCCTCTGGAAACACCATATATTTT. It specifies CAWSGGSKPSGNTIYF.